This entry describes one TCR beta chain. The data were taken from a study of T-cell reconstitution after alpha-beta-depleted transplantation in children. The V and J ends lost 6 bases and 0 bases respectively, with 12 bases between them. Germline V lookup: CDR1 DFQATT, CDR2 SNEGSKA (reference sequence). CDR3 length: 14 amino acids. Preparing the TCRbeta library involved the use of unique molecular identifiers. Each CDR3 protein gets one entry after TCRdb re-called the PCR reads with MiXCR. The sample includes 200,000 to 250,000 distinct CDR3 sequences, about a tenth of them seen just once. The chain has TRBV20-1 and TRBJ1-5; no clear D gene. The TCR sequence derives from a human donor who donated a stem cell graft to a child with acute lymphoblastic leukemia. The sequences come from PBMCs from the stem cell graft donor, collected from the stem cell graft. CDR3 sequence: CSASPADSNQPQHF. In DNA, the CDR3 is TGCAGTGCCAGTCCTGCAGATAGCAATCAGCCCCAGCATTTT.